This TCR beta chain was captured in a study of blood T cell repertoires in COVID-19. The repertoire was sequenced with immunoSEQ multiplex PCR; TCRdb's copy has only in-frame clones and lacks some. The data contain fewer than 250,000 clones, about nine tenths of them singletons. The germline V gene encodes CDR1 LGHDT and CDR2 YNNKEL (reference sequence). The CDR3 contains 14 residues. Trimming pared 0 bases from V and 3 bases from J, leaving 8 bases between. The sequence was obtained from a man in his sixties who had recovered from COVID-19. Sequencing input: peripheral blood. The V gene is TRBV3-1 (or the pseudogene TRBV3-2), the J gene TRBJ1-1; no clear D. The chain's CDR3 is CASSQDLGYTEAFF. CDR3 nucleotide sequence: TGTGCCAGCAGCCAAGATCTGGGCTACACTGAAGCTTTCTTT.